These 19 T cell receptor beta chains were all obtained from the same sample, sequenced in a study of blood T cell repertoires in COVID-19. Clones were sequenced by immunoSEQ multiplex PCR, and TCRdb holds only the in-frame ones, with some missing. The sample holds 200,000 to 300,000 clones, more than 75% seen once. Source material: peripheral blood. The receptors were gathered from a woman aged 60-75 years with COVID-19, enrolled during active disease.

The sample holds a few counts of this clone. The V and J genes are TRBV24-1 and TRBJ2-5, with a weak D call TRBD1 (5 bases). The CDR3 consists of 13 residues. CDR1 KGHDR and CDR2 SFDVKD come from the germline V gene. Deletions cut 7 bases from V and 0 bases from J, with 8 bases between. CDR3 region: CATSNRYQETQYF. CDR3 sequence (DNA): TGTGCCACCAGCAACAGGTACCAAGAGACCCAGTACTTC.

The gene calls are TRBV11-3 and TRBJ2-1, with 7 bases that match TRBD1. Germline lookup yields CDR1 SGHNT and CDR2 YENEEA. CDR3 length equals 12 residues. J lost 10 bases, V lost 5 bases, and 5 bases had no gene match. CDR3 sequence (DNA): TGTGCCAGCAGCCCCGGGACAGAGGAGCAGTTCTTC. This codes for CASSPGTEEQFF.

This clone was recorded only once. The chain has TRBV3-1 (or the pseudogene TRBV3-2) and TRBJ1-1; the D is unclear. V lost 5 bases to trimming and J lost 1 base, with 8 bases between them. This CDR3 spans 13 amino acids. CDR1 LGHDT and CDR2 YNNKEL come from the germline V gene (reference sequence). The CDR3 bases are TGTGCCAGCAGCTTCAGACAGAACACTGAAGCTTTCTTT. Protein: CASSFRQNTEAFF.

This rearrangement joins TRBV27 to TRBJ1-1; maybe TRBD1 (5 bases). The CDR3 runs to 14 residues. Germline V lookup: CDR1 MNHEY, CDR2 SMNVEV (reference sequence). Between the trimmed V and J ends, which lost 2 bases and 1 base, there was a span of 8 bases. The CDR3 sequence is CASSLGGGNTEAFF. In DNA, the CDR3 is TGTGCCAGCAGTTTAGGGGGGGGGAACACTGAAGCTTTCTTT.

The chain couples TRBV18 to TRBJ1-4, with D unclear. V was shortened by 3 bases and J by 3 bases, with 5 bases between the two germline ends. The CDR3 is 13 residues long. CDR1 KGHSH and CDR2 LQKENI come from the germline V gene. CDR3 DNA: TGTGCCAGCTCACCCGCGGCTAATGAAAAACTGTTTTTT. Protein product: CASSPAANEKLFF.

This rearrangement joins TRBV5-1 to TRBJ1-1; 9 bases agree with TRBD1. The CDR3 covers 16 residues. V lost 5 bases to trimming and J lost 1 base; unmatched junction nucleotides: 9. Germline loops: CDR1 SGHRS, CDR2 YFSETQ. The CDR3 bases are TGCGCCAGCAGACATAGGGACAGGGATACGAACACTGAAGCTTTCTTT. The encoded protein is CASRHRDRDTNTEAFF.

The chain combines TRBV6-2 or TRBV6-3 with TRBJ1-1; 9 bases line up with TRBD1. The CDR3 extends over 17 amino acids. V was pared by 2 bases and J by 0 bases, with 7 bases of the junction left unmatched. From germline, CDR1 is MNHEY and CDR2 SVGEGT. The CDR3 loop is CASSYRTGEEMNTEAFF. The CDR3 DNA reads as TGTGCCAGCAGTTACCGGACAGGGGAGGAGATGAACACTGAAGCTTTCTTT.

The chain couples TRBV27 to TRBJ1-1, with TRBD1 as a possible D gene (6 bases). With 1 base removed from V and 1 base from J, the gap between germline ends came to 16 bases. There are 17 residues in the CDR3. Germline CDR1 reads MNHEY; CDR2 reads SMNVEV (reference sequence). The CDR3 is CASSLFYQGWGNTEAFF. The CDR3 DNA sequence: TGTGCCAGCAGTTTATTCTATCAGGGGTGGGGGAACACTGAAGCTTTCTTT.

The chain is built from TRBV6-6 and TRBJ1-1; D is undetermined. The CDR3 loop spans 10 amino acids. Per germline, CDR1 MNHNY and CDR2 SVGAGI (reference sequence). The V gene lost 4 bases and the J gene lost 5 bases, with 2 bases spanning the gap. The CDR3 DNA reads as TGTGCCAGCAGTTTAACTGAAGCTTTCTTT. Protein sequence: CASSLTEAFF.

The chain uses TRBV11-3 and TRBJ2-1; 9 bases agree with TRBD2. Germline trimming cut 5 bases from V and 6 bases from J; bases unmatched to any gene: 17. This CDR3 comprises 18 residues. From germline, CDR1 is SGHNT and CDR2 YENEEA. This CDR3 reads CASSLGVASGNVVNEQFF. Written as DNA, the CDR3 is TGTGCCAGCAGCCTAGGGGTGGCTAGCGGGAACGTAGTCAATGAGCAGTTCTTC.

This clone showed up just a few times. The chain has TRBV4-2 and TRBJ1-4; no reliable D call. Germline-derived CDR1 and CDR2 are LGHNA and YNFKEQ. Trimming stripped 4 bases from V and 8 bases from J, with 17 bases between. The CDR3 totals 15 residues. CDR3 DNA: TGTGCCAGCAGCCGGACCCTCGGGAACGAGGAAAAACTGTTTTTT. Translated: CASSRTLGNEEKLFF.

This clone has more than one count but fewer than ten. CDR3: CASRNGPRQGEKLFF. The CDR3 bases are TGTGCCAGTCGGAATGGGCCGCGACAGGGTGAAAAACTGTTTTTT. The chain has TRBV2 and TRBJ1-4; 7 bases are shared with TRBD1. CDR1 is SNHLY and CDR2 is FYNNEI in the germline V gene. The CDR3 is made up of 15 amino acids. After removal of 9 bases from V and 7 bases from J, the junction contained 14 bases not matched to a gene. Together with reference TRBV2 and TRBJ1-4, the CDR3 gives the full variable domain: EPEVTQTPSHQVTQMGQEVILRCVPISNHLYFYWYRQILGQKVEFLVSFYNNEISEKSEIFDDQFSVERPDGSNFTLKIRSTKLEDSAMYFCASRNGPRQGEKLFFGSGTQLSVL.

A single count supports this clone. The chain couples TRBV27 to TRBJ2-7; D perhaps matches TRBD1 (6 bases). CDR1 and CDR2 from the germline V gene are MNHEY and SMNVEV (reference sequence). V lost 3 bases and J lost 4, with 16 bases in between. The CDR3 runs to 15 residues. The CDR3 coding sequence is TGTGCCAGCAGTTTGGGTGCTACAGGGCTATACGAGCAGTACTTC. This translates into CASSLGATGLYEQYF.

This rearrangement joins TRBV3-1 (or the pseudogene TRBV3-2) to TRBJ2-1; 8 bases map to TRBD1. The germline V gene encodes CDR1 LGHDT and CDR2 YNNKEL (reference sequence). V dropped 3 bases and J dropped 2; count of bases not matched to a gene: 3. This CDR3 contains 15 residues. CDR3 sequence reads: CASSQTGAPYNEQFF. The DNA for the CDR3 is TGTGCCAGCAGCCAGACAGGGGCCCCCTACAATGAGCAGTTCTTC.

This clone was seen a single time. This chain links TRBV7-9 with TRBJ2-3, with D possibly TRBD2 on 5 matching bases. Trimming shortened V by 2 bases and J by 4 bases, and 19 bases separated the two germline ends. CDR1 SEHNR and CDR2 FQNEAQ come from the germline V gene (reference sequence). The CDR3 has 17 residues. The CDR3 region is CASSLMGRPGKADTQYF. The CDR3 nucleotides are TGTGCCAGCAGCTTAATGGGAAGACCCGGGAAGGCAGATACGCAGTATTTT.

The genes are TRBV5-6 and TRBJ2-7, with 11 bases identical to TRBD2. The germline V gene has CDR1 SGHDT and CDR2 YYEEEE. The V segment lost 2 bases and the J segment 0 bases; nucleotides outside the gene matches: 13. CDR3 length equals 19 residues. As DNA, the CDR3 is TGTGCCAGCAGCTTCCTTAGTCCTAGCGGGAGGCTGAGCTCCTACGAGCAGTACTTC. Translated: CASSFLSPSGRLSSYEQYF.

The V and J genes are TRBV7-8 and TRBJ1-2, with 9 bases that match TRBD1. Germline V gives CDR1 SGHVS, CDR2 FQNEAQ. V trimming: 4 bases; J trimming: 6 bases; junction bases outside the gene matches: 9. This CDR3 has 15 amino acids. Here the CDR3 DNA reads TGTGCCAGCAGCTCGATAGGACAGGGGTTAGATGGCTACACCTTC. Residues: CASSSIGQGLDGYTF.

The gene calls are TRBV19 and TRBJ2-6, with TRBD1 matching over 8 bases. Germline V gene data show CDR1 as LNHDA and CDR2 as SQIVND (reference sequence). The trim removed 2 bases at V and 4 bases at J, leaving 4 bases unmatched. This CDR3 spans 16 amino acids. The CDR3, as DNA: TGTGCCAGTAGTATACGGACAGGGTCGGGGGCCAACGTCCTGACTTTC. Translation gives CASSIRTGSGANVLTF.

The chain combines TRBV4-2 with TRBJ1-3, with D unresolved. CDR1 is LGHNA, CDR2 YNFKEQ, per germline. V dropped 1 base and J dropped 1 base, with 8 bases sitting between them. The CDR3 runs to 15 residues. This chain's CDR3 is CASSQGGGSGNTIYF. The CDR3 DNA sequence: TGTGCCAGCAGCCAAGGGGGAGGGTCTGGAAACACCATATATTTT.